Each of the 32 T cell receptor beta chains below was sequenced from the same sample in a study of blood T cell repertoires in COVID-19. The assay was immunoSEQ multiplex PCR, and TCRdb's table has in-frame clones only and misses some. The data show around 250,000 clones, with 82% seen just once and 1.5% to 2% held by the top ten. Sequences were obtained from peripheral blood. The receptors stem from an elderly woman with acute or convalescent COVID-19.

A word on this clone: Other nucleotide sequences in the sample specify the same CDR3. The CDR3 region has the DNA TGCAGTGCTAGTGCGGATCAGCCCCAGCATTTT. It translates to CSASADQPQHF. V and J are TRBV20-1 and TRBJ1-5, with unresolved D. Germline-derived CDR1 and CDR2 are DFQATT and SNEGSKA (reference sequence). The V and J ends lost 3 bases and 5 bases respectively, with 5 bases between them. The CDR3 is 11 amino acids.

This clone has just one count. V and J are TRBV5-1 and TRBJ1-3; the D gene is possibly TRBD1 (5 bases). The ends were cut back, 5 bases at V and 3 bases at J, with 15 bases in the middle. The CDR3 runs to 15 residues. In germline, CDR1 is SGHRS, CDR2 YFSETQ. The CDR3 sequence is CASRPGGVGGNTIYF. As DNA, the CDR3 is TGCGCCAGCAGGCCCGGGGGGGTCGGTGGAAACACCATATATTTT.

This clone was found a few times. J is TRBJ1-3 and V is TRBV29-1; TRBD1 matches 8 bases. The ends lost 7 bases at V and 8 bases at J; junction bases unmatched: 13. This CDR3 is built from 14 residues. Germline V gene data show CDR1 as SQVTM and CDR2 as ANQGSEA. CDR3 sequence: CSALRQGTWDTIYF. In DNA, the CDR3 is TGCAGCGCCCTCCGACAGGGGACGTGGGACACCATATATTTT.

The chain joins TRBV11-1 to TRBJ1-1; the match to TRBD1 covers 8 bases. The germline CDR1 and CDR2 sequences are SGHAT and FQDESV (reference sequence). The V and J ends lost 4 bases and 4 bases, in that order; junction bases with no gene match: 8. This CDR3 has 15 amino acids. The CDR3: CASSSTRTGGTEAFF. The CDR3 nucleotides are TGTGCCAGCAGCTCAACCCGAACAGGGGGCACTGAAGCTTTCTTT.

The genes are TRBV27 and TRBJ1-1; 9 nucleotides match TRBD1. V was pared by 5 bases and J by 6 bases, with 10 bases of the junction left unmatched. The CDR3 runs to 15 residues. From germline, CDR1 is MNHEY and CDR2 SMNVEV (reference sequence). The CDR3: CASSQDRGNRAEAFF. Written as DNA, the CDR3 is TGTGCCAGCAGTCAAGACAGGGGGAACCGCGCTGAAGCTTTCTTT.

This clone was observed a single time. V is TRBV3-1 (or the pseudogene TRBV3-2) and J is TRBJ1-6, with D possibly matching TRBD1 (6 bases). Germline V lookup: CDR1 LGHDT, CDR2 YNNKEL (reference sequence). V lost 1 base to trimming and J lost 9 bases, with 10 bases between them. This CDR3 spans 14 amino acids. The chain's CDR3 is CASSQGQGFSPLHF. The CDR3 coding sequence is TGTGCCAGCAGCCAAGGGCAGGGGTTTTCACCCCTCCACTTT.

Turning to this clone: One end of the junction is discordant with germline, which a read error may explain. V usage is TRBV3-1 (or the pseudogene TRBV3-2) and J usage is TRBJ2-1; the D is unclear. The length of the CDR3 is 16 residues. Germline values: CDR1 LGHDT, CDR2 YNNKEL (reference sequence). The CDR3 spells CASSQDKLVSHNEQFF. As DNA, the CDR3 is TGTGCCAGCAGCCAAGATAAGCTAGTCTCCCACAATGAGCAGTTCTTC.

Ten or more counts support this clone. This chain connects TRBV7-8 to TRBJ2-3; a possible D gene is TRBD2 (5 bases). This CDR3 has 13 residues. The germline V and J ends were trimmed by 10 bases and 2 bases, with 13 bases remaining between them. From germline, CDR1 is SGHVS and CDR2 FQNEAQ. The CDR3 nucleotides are TGTGCCACGAACGTGGACTTCACAGATACGCAGTATTTT. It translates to CATNVDFTDTQYF.

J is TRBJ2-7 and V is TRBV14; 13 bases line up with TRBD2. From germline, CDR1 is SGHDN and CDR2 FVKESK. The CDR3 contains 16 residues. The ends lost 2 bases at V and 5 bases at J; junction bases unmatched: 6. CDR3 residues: CASSQPGLAGANEQYF. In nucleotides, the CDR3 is TGTGCCAGCAGCCAACCAGGACTAGCGGGAGCGAACGAGCAGTACTTC.

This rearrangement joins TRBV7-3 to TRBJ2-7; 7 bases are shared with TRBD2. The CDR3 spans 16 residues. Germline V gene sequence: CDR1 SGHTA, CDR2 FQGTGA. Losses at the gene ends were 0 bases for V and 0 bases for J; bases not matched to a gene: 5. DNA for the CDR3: TGTGCCAGCAGCTTAACCGGCGGGAGTGGCTCCTACGAGCAGTACTTC. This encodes CASSLTGGSGSYEQYF.

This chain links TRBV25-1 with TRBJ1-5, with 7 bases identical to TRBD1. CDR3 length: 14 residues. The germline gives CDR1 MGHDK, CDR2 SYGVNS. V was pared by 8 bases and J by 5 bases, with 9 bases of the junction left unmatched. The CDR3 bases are TGTGCCAGCGCCCGGACAGGTTGGGATCAGCCCCAGCATTTT. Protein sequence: CASARTGWDQPQHF.

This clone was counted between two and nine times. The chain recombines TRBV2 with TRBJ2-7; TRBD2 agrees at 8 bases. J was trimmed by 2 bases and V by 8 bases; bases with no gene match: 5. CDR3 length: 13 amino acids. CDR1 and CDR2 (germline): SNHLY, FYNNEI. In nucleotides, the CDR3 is TGTGCCAGCCGCTTAGCGGGGACCTACGAGCAGTACTTC. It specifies CASRLAGTYEQYF.

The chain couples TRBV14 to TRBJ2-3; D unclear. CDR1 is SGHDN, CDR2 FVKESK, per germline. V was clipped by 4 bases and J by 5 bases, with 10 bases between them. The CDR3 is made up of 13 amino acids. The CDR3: CASSRFRVDTQYF. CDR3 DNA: TGTGCCAGCAGCCGGTTTCGCGTAGATACGCAGTATTTT.

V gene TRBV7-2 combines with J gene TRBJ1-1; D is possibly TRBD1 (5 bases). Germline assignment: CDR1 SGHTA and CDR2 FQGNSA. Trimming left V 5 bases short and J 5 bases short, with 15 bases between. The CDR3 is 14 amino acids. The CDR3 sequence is CASSRDQGRTEAFF. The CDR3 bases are TGTGCCAGCAGCAGAGACCAGGGCAGGACTGAAGCTTTCTTT.

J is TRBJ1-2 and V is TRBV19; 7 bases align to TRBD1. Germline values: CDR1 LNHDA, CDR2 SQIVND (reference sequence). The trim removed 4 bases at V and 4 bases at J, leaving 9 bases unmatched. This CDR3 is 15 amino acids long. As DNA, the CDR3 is TGTGCCAGTAGTAAACGGACAGGCGAGCTCTATGGCTACACCTTC. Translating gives CASSKRTGELYGYTF.

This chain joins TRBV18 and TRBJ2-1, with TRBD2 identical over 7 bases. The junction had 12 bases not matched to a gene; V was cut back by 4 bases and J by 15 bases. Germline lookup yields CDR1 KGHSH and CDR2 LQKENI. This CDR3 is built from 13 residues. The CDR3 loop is CASSLAAGKALFF. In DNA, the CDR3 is TGTGCCAGCTCACTCGCAGCGGGAAAAGCCTTGTTCTTC.

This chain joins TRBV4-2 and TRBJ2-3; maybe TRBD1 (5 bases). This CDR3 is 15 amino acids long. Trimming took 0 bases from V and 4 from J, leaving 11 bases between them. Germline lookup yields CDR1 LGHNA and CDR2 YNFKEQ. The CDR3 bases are TGTGCCAGCAGCCAAGAGGTGGGGCGGCCAGATACGCAGTATTTT. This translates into CASSQEVGRPDTQYF.

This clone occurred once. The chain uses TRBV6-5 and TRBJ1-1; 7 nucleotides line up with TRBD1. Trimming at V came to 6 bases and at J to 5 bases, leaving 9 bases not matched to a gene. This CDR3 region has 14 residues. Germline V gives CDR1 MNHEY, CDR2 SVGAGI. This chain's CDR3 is CASSPPGGRTEAFF. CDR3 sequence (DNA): TGTGCCAGCAGCCCCCCAGGGGGTAGGACTGAAGCTTTCTTT.

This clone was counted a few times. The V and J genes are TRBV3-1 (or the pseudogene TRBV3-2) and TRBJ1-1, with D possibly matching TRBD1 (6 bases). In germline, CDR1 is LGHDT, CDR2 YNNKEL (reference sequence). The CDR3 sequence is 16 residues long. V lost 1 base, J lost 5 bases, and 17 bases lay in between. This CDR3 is CASSQAVSGARTEAFF. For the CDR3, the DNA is TGTGCCAGCAGCCAAGCAGTTTCAGGGGCGCGGACTGAAGCTTTCTTT.

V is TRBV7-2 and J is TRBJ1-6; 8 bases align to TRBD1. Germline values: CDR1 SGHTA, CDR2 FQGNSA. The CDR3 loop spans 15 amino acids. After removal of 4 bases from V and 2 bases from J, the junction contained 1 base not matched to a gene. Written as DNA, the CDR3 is TGTGCCAGCAGCTCGGACAGGGCCTATAATTCACCCCTCCACTTT. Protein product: CASSSDRAYNSPLHF.

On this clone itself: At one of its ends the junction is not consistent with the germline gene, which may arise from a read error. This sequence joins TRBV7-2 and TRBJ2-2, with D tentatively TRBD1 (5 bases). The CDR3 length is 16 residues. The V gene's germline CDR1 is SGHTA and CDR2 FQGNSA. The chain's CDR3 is CASRGQGRVNTRELFF. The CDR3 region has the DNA TGTGCCAGCAGGGGCCAAGGCAGGGTGAACACCAGGGAGCTGTTTTTT.

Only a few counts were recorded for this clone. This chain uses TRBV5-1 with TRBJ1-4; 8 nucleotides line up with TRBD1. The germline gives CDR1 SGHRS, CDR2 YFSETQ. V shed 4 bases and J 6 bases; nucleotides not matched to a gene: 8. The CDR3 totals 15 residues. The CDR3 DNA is TGCGCCAGCAGCGGAAGGACAGGGCGGTATGAAAAACTGTTTTTT. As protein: CASSGRTGRYEKLFF.

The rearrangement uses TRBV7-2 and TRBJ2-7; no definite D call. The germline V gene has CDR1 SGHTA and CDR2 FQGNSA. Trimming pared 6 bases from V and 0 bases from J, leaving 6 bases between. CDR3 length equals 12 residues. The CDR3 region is CASSPSSYEQYF. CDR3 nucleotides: TGTGCCAGCAGTCCGAGCTCCTACGAGCAGTACTTC.

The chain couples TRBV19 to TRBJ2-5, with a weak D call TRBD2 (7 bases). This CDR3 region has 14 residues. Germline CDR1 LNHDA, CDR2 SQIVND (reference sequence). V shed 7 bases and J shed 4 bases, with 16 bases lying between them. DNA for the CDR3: TGTGCCAGTACGCAAAGGGGGAGGGGAGAGACCCAGTACTTC. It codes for CASTQRGRGETQYF.

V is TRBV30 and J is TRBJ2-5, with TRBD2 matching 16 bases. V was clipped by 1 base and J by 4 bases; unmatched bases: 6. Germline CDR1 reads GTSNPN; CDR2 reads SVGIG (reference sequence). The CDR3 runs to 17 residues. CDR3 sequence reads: CAWSAGLAGGGGETQYF. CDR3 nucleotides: TGTGCCTGGAGTGCGGGACTAGCGGGAGGGGGCGGAGAGACCCAGTACTTC.

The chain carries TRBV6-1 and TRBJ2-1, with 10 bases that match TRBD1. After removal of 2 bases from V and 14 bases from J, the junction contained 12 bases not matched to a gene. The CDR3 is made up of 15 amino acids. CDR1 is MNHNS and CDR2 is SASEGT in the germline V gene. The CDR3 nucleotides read TGTGCCAGCAGTGAAACCGAGACAGGGGGCCTGAGCAAGTTCTTC. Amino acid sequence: CASSETETGGLSKFF.

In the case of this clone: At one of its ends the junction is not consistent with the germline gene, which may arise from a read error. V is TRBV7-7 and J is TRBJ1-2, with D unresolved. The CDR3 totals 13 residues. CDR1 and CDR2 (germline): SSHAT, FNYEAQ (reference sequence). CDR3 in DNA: TGTGCTAGCAGCTTAGACGGGTTCCATGGCTACACCTTC. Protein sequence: CASSLDGFHGYTF.

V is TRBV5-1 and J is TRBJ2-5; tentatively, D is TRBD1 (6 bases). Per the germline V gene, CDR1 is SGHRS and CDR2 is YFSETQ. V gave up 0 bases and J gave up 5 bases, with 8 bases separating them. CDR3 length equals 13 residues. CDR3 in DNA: TGCGCCAGCAGCTTGGGGGGGCGGGAGACCCAGTACTTC. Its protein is CASSLGGRETQYF. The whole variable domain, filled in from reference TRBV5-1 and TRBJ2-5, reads KAGVTQTPRYLIKTRGQQVTLSCSPISGHRSVSWYQQTPGQGLQFLFEYFSETQRNKGNFPGRFSGRQFSNSRSEMNVSTLELGDSALYLCASSLGGRETQYFGPGTRLLVL.

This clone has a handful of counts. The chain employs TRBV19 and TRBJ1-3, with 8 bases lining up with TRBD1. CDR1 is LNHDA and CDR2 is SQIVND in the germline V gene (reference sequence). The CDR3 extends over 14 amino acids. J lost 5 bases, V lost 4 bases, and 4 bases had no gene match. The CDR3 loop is CASSKGQDRNTIYF. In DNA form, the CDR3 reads TGTGCCAGTAGTAAGGGACAGGACAGAAACACCATATATTTT.

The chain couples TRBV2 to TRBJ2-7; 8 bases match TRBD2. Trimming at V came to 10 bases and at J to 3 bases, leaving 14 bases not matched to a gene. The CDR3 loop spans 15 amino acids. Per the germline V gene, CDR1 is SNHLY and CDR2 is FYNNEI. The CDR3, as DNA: TGTGCCACCAAAGACTCAGCGGGAGCGTTCTACGAGCAGTACTTC. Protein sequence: CATKDSAGAFYEQYF. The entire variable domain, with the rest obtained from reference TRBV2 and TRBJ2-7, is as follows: EPEVTQTPSHQVTQMGQEVILRCVPISNHLYFYWYRQILGQKVEFLVSFYNNEISEKSEIFDDQFSVERPDGSNFTLKIRSTKLEDSAMYFCATKDSAGAFYEQYFGPGTRLTVT.

The CDR3 is CATSAKRAGASYTF. In DNA, the CDR3 is TGTGCCACCAGTGCGAAAAGGGCAGGGGCGAGTTACACCTTC. The rearrangement links TRBV15 to TRBJ1-2; possible D gene TRBD1, 6 bases. CDR1 and CDR2 from the germline V gene are LNHNV and YYDKDF (reference sequence). Deletions cut 6 bases from V and 11 bases from J, with 22 bases between. The CDR3 is 14 residues long.

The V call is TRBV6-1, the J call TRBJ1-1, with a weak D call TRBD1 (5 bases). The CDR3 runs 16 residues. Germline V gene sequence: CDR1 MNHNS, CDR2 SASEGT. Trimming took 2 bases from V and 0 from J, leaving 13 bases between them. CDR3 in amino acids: CASSERRGYMNTEAFF. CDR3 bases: TGTGCCAGCAGTGAACGAAGGGGATACATGAACACTGAAGCTTTCTTT.